Listed below are T cell receptor beta chains from one sample, sequenced in a study of blood T cell repertoires in COVID-19. The repertoire was sequenced with immunoSEQ multiplex PCR; TCRdb's copy has only in-frame clones and lacks some. The sample holds approximately 28,000 clones, roughly 80% seen once. What was sequenced was peripheral blood. The receptor source for this set is a woman aged 55-75 years with acute or convalescent COVID-19. CDR3s include the opening cysteine and the closing phenylalanine or tryptophan. D genes are given only for firm matches. Clone size is stated in some rows and not others, as once, few, many or a class when expanded.

-,once,TRBV2,TRBJ2-3,CASRPGLNERADTQYF,TGTGCCAGCAGACCGGGACTCAACGAAAGGGCAGATACGCAGTATTTT
TRBD2,-,TRBV5-1,TRBJ2-1,CASRGSGGAYNEQFF,TGCGCCAGCAGGGGCAGCGGGGGGGCCTACAATGAGCAGTTCTTC
TRBD1,once,TRBV5-1,TRBJ2-5,CASSLQGARETQYF,TGCGCCAGCAGCTTACAGGGGGCGCGAGAGACCCAGTACTTC
TRBD2,-,TRBV10-3,TRBJ2-6,CAISPPVGAGGGTGANVLTF,TGTGCCATCAGCCCACCAGTCGGAGCGGGGGGCGGCACTGGGGCCAACGTCCTGACTTTC
-,-,TRBV5-1,TRBJ2-5,CASSLGGQGAETQYF,TGCGCCAGCAGCTTGGGGGGTCAGGGCGCGGAGACCCAGTACTTC
-,-,TRBV21-1,TRBJ2-3,CASSKLGARGATTDTQYF,TGTGCCAGCAGCAAATTGGGGGCCAGGGGGGCTACCACAGATACGCAGTATTTT
-,-,TRBV4-1,TRBJ2-7,CASSQEQGAYEQYF,TGCGCCAGCAGCCAAGAACAGGGAGCCTACGAGCAGTACTTC
TRBD1,few,TRBV29-1,TRBJ2-7,CSVTGTGSYEQYF,TGCAGCGTCACCGGGACAGGGTCCTACGAGCAGTACTTC
TRBD2,-,TRBV5-1,TRBJ2-1,CASSPLGEGFNEQFF,TGCGCCAGCAGCCCCTTGGGGGAGGGTTTCAATGAGCAGTTCTTC
-,-,TRBV11-3,TRBJ1-3,CASSLRTDGNTIYF,TGTGCCAGCAGTTTGCGGACAGACGGAAACACCATATATTTT
-,-,TRBV2,TRBJ2-2,CASIGRAPGELFF,TGTGCCAGCATAGGCAGGGCTCCCGGGGAGCTGTTTTTT
TRBD1,once,TRBV5-1,TRBJ1-6,CASSGGPGQTNNSPLHF,TGCGCCAGCAGCGGGGGTCCGGGACAGACTAATAATTCACCCCTCCACTTT
TRBD1,-,TRBV2,TRBJ1-5,CASSETGYNQPQHF,TGTGCCAGCAGTGAGACAGGGTATAATCAGCCCCAGCATTTT
-,-,TRBV6-1,TRBJ1-3,CASSERAGNTIYF,TGTGCCAGCAGTGAACGCGCTGGAAACACCATATATTTT
-,-,TRBV6-5,TRBJ1-1,CASSYSVQATTEAFF,TGTGCCAGCAGTTACTCGGTGCAGGCGACGACTGAAGCTTTCTTT
TRBD1,-,TRBV6-5,TRBJ2-3,CASRPGGGTDTQYF,TGTGCCAGCAGGCCAGGGGGCGGCACAGATACGCAGTATTTT
TRBD1,-,TRBV6-5,TRBJ1-2,CASSYSETGGNYGYTF,TGTGCCAGCAGTTACTCGGAGACAGGGGGTAACTATGGCTACACCTTC
TRBD1,-,TRBV5-1,TRBJ1-1,CASSFGTANTEAFF,TGCGCCAGCAGCTTCGGGACAGCAAACACTGAAGCTTTCTTT
-,once,TRBV5-1,TRBJ2-1,CASSFNNEQFF,TGCGCCAGCAGCTTTAACAATGAGCAGTTCTTC
TRBD1,-,TRBV9,TRBJ2-2,CASSEARTGDRGFTGELFF,TGTGCCAGCAGCGAGGCCCGGACAGGGGACAGGGGTTTCACCGGGGAGCTGTTTTTT
-,-,TRBV6-5,TRBJ1-1,CASSYSMSARNTEAFF,TGTGCCAGCAGTTACTCGATGAGTGCTCGAAACACTGAAGCTTTCTTT
-,few,TRBV4-2,TRBJ1-5,CASSQFKGEGGNQPQHF,TGTGCCAGCAGCCAATTCAAGGGGGAGGGTGGCAATCAGCCCCAGCATTTT